A selection of T cell receptor beta chains follows, all from one sample in a study of blood T cell repertoires in COVID-19. Clones were read by immunoSEQ multiplex PCR, and TCRdb kept only the in-frame ones, dropping some. The sample yields tens of thousands of clones, approximately 86% seen once. The sample consisted of peripheral blood. The receptor source for this set is a human donor in a cohort sampled during active COVID-19. Each CDR3 is given with its conserved first and last residue. The D gene is left open where the match is weak. Clone size is not always given. Where it is, it says once, few, many or a class for expanded clones.

TRBV7-6	TRBD2	TRBJ2-5	.	TGTGCCAGCAGCGCCCGGACTAGCGGGAGTTGGCAAGAGACCCAGTACTTC	CASSARTSGSWQETQYF
TRBV18	TRBD1	TRBJ2-4	.	TGTGCCAGCTCACCCGGGACAGTTCAGAACATTCAGTACTTC	CASSPGTVQNIQYF
TRBV24-1	TRBD1	TRBJ1-1	.	TGTGCCACCAGTGATCGCCGTGGGACAGGCAACCAAGCTTTCTTT	CATSDRRGTGNQAFF
TRBV5-4	.	TRBJ2-7	.	TGTGCCAGCAGCTCGGACAGCTACGAGCAGTACTTC	CASSSDSYEQYF
TRBV19	.	TRBJ2-1	.	TGTGCCAGTAAGGGCGGGACGTCCTACAATGAGCAGTTCTTC	CASKGGTSYNEQFF
TRBV5-1	TRBD1	TRBJ2-4	.	TGCGCCAGCAGCCCCGATCCCACAGGGGGCAAAAACATTCAGTACTTC	CASSPDPTGGKNIQYF
TRBV5-5	TRBD1	TRBJ1-2	.	TGTGCCAGCAGCTTAGGGACAGGGTACTATGGCTACACCTTC	CASSLGTGYYGYTF
TRBV14	TRBD1	TRBJ1-4	.	TGTGCCAGCAGCCAAGACTCACAGGGGAGAGCGGCAAAACTGTTTTTT	CASSQDSQGRAAKLFF
TRBV18	TRBD1	TRBJ2-5	.	TGTGCCAGCTCACCACCGGAGGACAGGAGGCAAGAGACCCAGTACTTC	CASSPPEDRRQETQYF
TRBV10-3	.	TRBJ1-1	.	TGTGCCATCAGCCCCGGGGTCATCGGGGTGAACACTGAAGCTTTCTTT	CAISPGVIGVNTEAFF
TRBV4-3	.	TRBJ2-3	.	TGCGCCAGCAGCCATCCAGGTAGCACAGATACGCAGTATTTT	CASSHPGSTDTQYF
TRBV7-2	.	TRBJ2-3	.	TGTGCCAGCAGCTTAGAGGAGGTTATTAGAGATACGCAGTATTTT	CASSLEEVIRDTQYF
TRBV3-1/TRBV3-2	.	TRBJ2-3	.	TGTGCCAGTTTGCTACATTCGGGGGGCACAGATACGCAGTATTTT	CASLLHSGGTDTQYF
TRBV3-1/TRBV3-2	TRBD2	TRBJ2-1	.	TGTGCCAGCAGCCAACCCATTACTAGCGGACTATACAATGAGCAGTTCTTC	CASSQPITSGLYNEQFF
TRBV9	.	TRBJ1-1	.	TGTGCCAGCAACCTAGACGGGATGAACACTGAAGCTTTCTTT	CASNLDGMNTEAFF
TRBV7-2	.	TRBJ2-3	.	TGTGCCAGCAGCTTGGGCAGGGCGTTTGCTACGCAGTATTTT	CASSLGRAFATQYF
TRBV4-3	TRBD1	TRBJ2-7	.	TGCGCCAGCAGCCAAGATCATAGACAGGGGAGTTACGAGCAGTACTTC	CASSQDHRQGSYEQYF
TRBV24-1	TRBD2	TRBJ2-1	.	TGTGCCACCAGTGATAAAGGGACTAGCGGGAGGAATGAGCAGTTCTTC	CATSDKGTSGRNEQFF
TRBV5-1	.	TRBJ1-1	.	TGCGCCAGCTCCCTACAGAGATACACTGAAGCTTTCTTT	CASSLQRYTEAFF
TRBV18	TRBD1	TRBJ2-2	.	TGTGCCAGCTCATCGGACAGGGTGAACACCGGGGAGCTGTTTTTT	CASSSDRVNTGELFF
TRBV5-1	.	TRBJ1-2	few	TGCGCCAGCAGCTTAGGCAGGGAGGCTAACTATGGCTACACCTTC	CASSLGREANYGYTF
TRBV4-1	TRBD1	TRBJ2-7	.	TGCGCCAGCAGCCCTGAACCGGGACAGGCATACGAGCAGTACTTC	CASSPEPGQAYEQYF
TRBV10-3	TRBD2	TRBJ2-1	.	TGTGCCATCAGTGAGTTTGGGCTAGCGGGAGGCAATGAGCAGTTCTTC	CAISEFGLAGGNEQFF
TRBV5-1	TRBD2	TRBJ2-7	.	TGCGCCAGCAGCCCGGAGGGAGGGCCCTACGAGCAGTACTTC	CASSPEGGPYEQYF
TRBV25-1	.	TRBJ1-1	.	TGTGCCAGCAGTCGTTCGACTAACACTGAAGCTTTCTTT	CASSRSTNTEAFF
TRBV19	TRBD2	TRBJ2-7	.	TGTGCCAGTAGATTTACTAGCGGGAAGAACGAGCAGTACTTC	CASRFTSGKNEQYF
TRBV5-1	.	TRBJ2-3	.	TGCGCCAGCACAGGGCAGGGGGGAGATACGCAGTATTTT	CASTGQGGDTQYF
TRBV11-2	TRBD1	TRBJ2-1	.	TGTGCCAGCAGCTTAGGTAGTATGGGGACAGGGCACTACAATGAGCAGTTCTTC	CASSLGSMGTGHYNEQFF
TRBV11-2	.	TRBJ1-4	once	TGTGCCAGCAGCTTAGCGGGATATAATGAAAAACTGTTTTTT	CASSLAGYNEKLFF
TRBV28	TRBD1	TRBJ2-7	.	TGTGCCAGCCGCCCAGGGGGAAATAGATACGAGCAGTACTTC	CASRPGGNRYEQYF
TRBV6-5	.	TRBJ1-6	.	TGTGCCAGCAGTTACCAGGGGACTTCACCCCTCCACTTT	CASSYQGTSPLHF
TRBV7-9	.	TRBJ1-2	.	TGTGCCGGCCTTAGCCTAGGGGTTTATGGCTACACCTTC	CAGLSLGVYGYTF
TRBV19	TRBD1	TRBJ1-5	.	TGTGCCAGTAGTGGGGACAGGCGGAGCAATCAGCCCCAGCATTTT	CASSGDRRSNQPQHF
TRBV28	TRBD1	TRBJ2-3	.	TGTGCCAGCAGTCCTGGGACAGGCCGCACAGATACGCAGTATTTT	CASSPGTGRTDTQYF
TRBV7-2	.	TRBJ2-7	.	TGTGCCAGCAGGGCCGGGACTGCTCCCTACGAGCAGTACTTC	CASRAGTAPYEQYF
TRBV11-2	.	TRBJ1-5	few	TGTGCCAGCAGCTTAGGCCGATCAGGGCCCCAGCATTTT	CASSLGRSGPQHF
TRBV6-1	TRBD2	TRBJ2-1	few	TGTGCCAGCAGTGAAAAGTTTAAGACTAGCGGGAGTTTTAATGAGCAGTTCTTC	CASSEKFKTSGSFNEQFF
TRBV27	TRBD2	TRBJ2-7	.	TGTGCCAGCAGTCGCGTACGGACTAGTTCCGAGCAGTACTTC	CASSRVRTSSEQYF
TRBV6-1	.	TRBJ2-7	once	TGTGCCAGCAGTGAAGAGGGGGTATGGGGACCCTACGAGCAGTACTTC	CASSEEGVWGPYEQYF
TRBV28	.	TRBJ1-5	.	TGTGCCAGCAGTTCCACAGGTTCGGGCAATCAGCCCCAGCATTTT	CASSSTGSGNQPQHF
TRBV18	TRBD2	TRBJ2-7	.	TGTGCCAGCTCACTACGGGTAACTAGCGGGAGCTACGAGCAGTACTTC	CASSLRVTSGSYEQYF
TRBV6-2/TRBV6-3	TRBD1	TRBJ2-7	.	TGTGCCAGCAGTTATTTACCTGCCGGGACAGGGGCCTACGAGCAGTACTTC	CASSYLPAGTGAYEQYF
TRBV7-3	TRBD2	TRBJ2-1	.	TGTGCCAGCAGCTTAGGGCGGGAGCGACAGTTCTTC	CASSLGRERQFF
TRBV30	TRBD1	TRBJ1-6	.	TGTGCCTGGGGGACAGGTATCACTTCACCCCTCCACTTT	CAWGTGITSPLHF
TRBV28	TRBD2	TRBJ2-7	.	TGTGCCAGCGGGACTAGCACAACCTACGAGCAGTACTTC	CASGTSTTYEQYF
TRBV28	.	TRBJ1-1	.	TGTGCCATCAACCTCAGGGGCACTGAAGCTTTCTTT	CAINLRGTEAFF
TRBV28	.	TRBJ2-2	.	TGTGCCAGCAGCATGTACCAACGGACATCAGGGCCCCCCGGGGAGCTGTTTTTT	CASSMYQRTSGPPGELFF
TRBV28	TRBD1	TRBJ1-5	.	TGTGCCAGCGACCGGGACAGGAGCAATCAGCCCCAGCATTTT	CASDRDRSNQPQHF